Shown below are 11 T cell receptor beta chains from a single sample sequenced in a study of CD8+ T cells in alopecia areata. Extracted RNA was reverse transcribed into cDNA, the sequencing template. This table comes from immunoSEQ multiplex PCR, and its TCRdb copy is limited to in-frame clones, with some not included. The table shows 140,000 to 150,000 clones, with about 60% occurring only once. The material sequenced was CD4+ T cells sorted from blood, taken at week 0. The receptors here all came from a human donor with alopecia areata.

The rearrangement links TRBV6-1 to TRBJ2-7, with D uncertain. The germline V gene encodes CDR1 MNHNS and CDR2 SASEGT. Trimming left V 5 bases short and J 4 bases short, with 9 bases between. The length of the CDR3 is 12 residues. CDR3 coding DNA: TGTGCCAGCAGTCCCCAACAATACGAGCAGTACTTC. Residues: CASSPQQYEQYF.

The CDR3 is CAIRTGSGNTIYF. CDR3 bases: TGTGCCATCAGGACAGGGTCCGGAAACACCATATATTTT. The rearrangement joins TRBV10-3 to TRBJ1-3, with 7 bases aligning to TRBD1. The germline V gene encodes CDR1 ENHRY and CDR2 SYGVKD. This CDR3 has 13 amino acids. V shed 6 bases and J 4 bases; nucleotides not matched to a gene: 3.

This chain links TRBV4-2 with TRBJ2-5; D possibly corresponds to TRBD2 (6 bases). The J call may be in error: the DNA end matches TRBJ2-7 better. CDR1 is LGHNA and CDR2 is YNFKEQ in the germline V gene. This CDR3 region has 15 residues. The DNA for the CDR3 is TGTGCCAGCAGCGACCGGACACGGACTACCTACGAGCAGTACTTC. Protein sequence: CASSDRTRTTYEQYF.

A single count supports this clone. V gene TRBV27 combines with J gene TRBJ1-3, with D unresolved. This CDR3 spans 17 amino acids. V lost 2 bases and J 4 bases, leaving 18 bases between the germline ends. CDR1 is MNHEY, CDR2 SMNVEV, per germline (reference sequence). The CDR3: CASSLRIGHGDGNTIYF. CDR3 coding DNA: TGTGCCAGCAGTTTAAGGATTGGGCATGGAGACGGAAACACCATATATTTT.

In DNA, the CDR3 is TGTGCCTGGTCGTCACCCCAAGAGACCCAGTACTTC. Protein: CAWSSPQETQYF. The chain is built from TRBV30 and TRBJ2-5; D uncertain. CDR1 is GTSNPN, CDR2 SVGIG, per germline (reference sequence). The V end was cut by 5 bases, the J end by 1 base, with 8 bases between. The CDR3 loop spans 12 amino acids.

This clone was seen a single time. As DNA, the CDR3 is TGTGCCACCAGCTCGACAGGGTCGGACACTGAAGCTTTCTTT. Translating it yields CATSSTGSDTEAFF. The J gene is TRBJ1-1, the V gene TRBV15; 7 bases fit TRBD1. V lost 5 bases, J lost 3 bases, and 6 bases stayed unmatched. Germline values: CDR1 LNHNV, CDR2 YYDKDF (reference sequence). The CDR3 loop spans 14 amino acids.

The J gene is TRBJ1-6, the V gene TRBV15; maybe TRBD1 (5 bases). CDR1 and CDR2 (germline): LNHNV, YYDKDF (reference sequence). This CDR3 has 16 amino acids. The V gene lost 0 bases and the J gene lost 3 bases, with 9 bases spanning the gap. The CDR3 nucleotides read TGTGCCACCAGCAGAGATCCGGGACGCTATAATTCACCCCTCCACTTT. It specifies CATSRDPGRYNSPLHF.

There are a few counts of this clone. The V call is TRBV2, the J call TRBJ2-3; no firm D call. Trimming removed 8 bases at V and 3 bases at J, with 3 bases between. Per the germline V gene, CDR1 is SNHLY and CDR2 is FYNNEI. The CDR3 covers 10 residues. As DNA, the CDR3 is TGTGCCAGCCTGACAGATACGCAGTATTTT. It yields the protein CASLTDTQYF.

CDR3 residues: CSVATGNTAEAFF. The CDR3 coding sequence is TGCAGCGTGGCGACAGGGAATACGGCTGAAGCTTTCTTT. The genes are TRBV29-1 and TRBJ1-1; 7 bases line up with TRBD1. The length of the CDR3 is 13 residues. Germline V gives CDR1 SQVTM, CDR2 ANQGSEA. Unmatched junction bases numbered 10, after V lost 6 bases and J lost 6 bases.

This clone was seen only a few times. This chain uses TRBV29-1 with TRBJ2-1, with 14 nucleotides matching TRBD2. This CDR3 has 15 amino acids. Trimming cost V 5 bases and J 4 bases; bases outside gene matches: 4. The germline gives CDR1 SQVTM, CDR2 ANQGSEA. The DNA of the CDR3 is TGCAGCGTTCCGGGACTAGCGGGGGCGTACAATGAGCAGTTCTTC. The encoded protein is CSVPGLAGAYNEQFF.

At least ten counts were recorded for this clone. The rearrangement uses TRBV30 and TRBJ1-1; D unclear. In germline, CDR1 is GTSNPN, CDR2 SVGIG (reference sequence). This CDR3 is 12 amino acids long. Trimming removed 1 base at V and 1 base at J, with 4 bases between. CDR3 bases: TGTGCCTGGAGTGATGGGAACACTGAAGCTTTCTTT. Its protein product is CAWSDGNTEAFF.